This T cell receptor (beta chain) came from a study of T cells in Graves' hyperthyroidism and ophthalmopathy. Findings of the study overall: Model-based prediction identified ophthalmopathy a median around seven months prior to its onset. The blood repertoire included most of the expanded thyroid clonotypes above 0.001.

Template material for amplifying TCR beta CDR3 regions consisted of RNA transcripts. First-round RT-PCR of the TCR CDR3 relied on the HTBI primer set. One entry per CDR3 protein results from TCRdb running MiXCR on the multiplex PCR reads. The sample yields 500,000 to 650,000 distinct CDR3 sequences, less than 20% seen once. This clonotype was seen many times. The antigen remains unidentified. In germline, CDR1 is MDHEN, CDR2 SYDVKM. The V and J ends lost 4 bases and 5 bases, in that order; junction bases with no gene match: 22. The CDR3 has 20 residues. Under 12 ml fresh peripheral blood yielded the PBMCs.

The receptor comes from a man aged 40-55 years with Graves' ophthalmopathy. The sample comprised blood. The chain combines TRBV28 with TRBJ2-5; 10 nucleotides line up with TRBD2. The CDR3 region has the DNA TGTGCCAGCAGTTCCAACAGCATTACAGACGGGACTAGCGTTCTGGAGACCCAGTACTTC. It specifies CASSSNSITDGTSVLETQYF.